Each of the 13 T cell receptor beta chains below was sequenced from the same sample in a study of cytomegalovirus exposure and HLA in healthy donors. This PCR relied on a set of 60 Vbeta primers and 13 Jbeta primers. Profiled with immunoSEQ multiplex PCR; TCRdb holds only in-frame clones, not every one. The sample carries around 130,000 clones, 75% to 85% recorded once. The sample consisted of PBMCs. The receptors were sampled from a male donor in good health and CMV-seropositive.

The rearrangement joins TRBV6-1 to TRBJ2-5; D is undetermined. The J call may be wrong; the DNA end is better matched by TRBJ2-7. Germline lookup yields CDR1 MNHNS and CDR2 SASEGT. CDR3 length equals 13 residues. The CDR3 loop is CASSEGPFYEQYF. The CDR3, as DNA: TGTGCCAGCAGTGAAGGCCCCTTCTACGAGCAGTACTTC.

This clone was seen once. The chain joins TRBV5-4 to TRBJ1-5, with TRBD1 matching 9 bases. Unmatched junction bases numbered 8, after V lost 2 bases and J lost 5 bases. Germline lookup yields CDR1 SGHNT and CDR2 YYREEE (reference sequence). The CDR3 length is 16 residues. The CDR3 nucleotides read TGTGCCAGCAGCTTAGGTACAGGGGGCCGGGATCAGCCCCAGCATTTT. This translates into CASSLGTGGRDQPQHF.

The V call is TRBV19, the J call TRBJ1-2; no reliable D call. Trimming removed 0 bases from V and 7 bases from J, with 6 bases in between. Germline values: CDR1 LNHDA, CDR2 SQIVND (reference sequence). The CDR3 is 12 residues long. The CDR3 loop reads CASSIEARGYTF. In nucleotides, the CDR3 is TGTGCCAGTAGTATAGAGGCACGTGGCTACACCTTC.

This rearrangement joins TRBV6-1 to TRBJ1-1; possible D gene TRBD1, 5 bases. This CDR3 is built from 13 residues. The V gene's germline CDR1 is MNHNS and CDR2 SASEGT. V was cut by 3 bases and J by 6 bases, with 11 bases left in between. CDR3 coding DNA: TGTGCCAGCAGTGATCAGGGTCTTGCTGAAGCTTTCTTT. It codes for CASSDQGLAEAFF.

The chain uses TRBV19 and TRBJ2-6; 9 nucleotides line up with TRBD2. V dropped 3 bases and J dropped 2; count of bases not matched to a gene: 5. Germline CDR1 is LNHDA and CDR2 is SQIVND (reference sequence). CDR3 length: 17 residues. DNA of the CDR3: TGTGCCAGTAGTATGAATAGCGGGAGTACTGGGGCCAACGTCCTGACTTTC. It translates to CASSMNSGSTGANVLTF.

This chain joins TRBV4-2 and TRBJ2-5; D is ambiguous. The J call could be wrong; TRBJ2-7 is a better fit for the DNA end. There are 14 residues in the CDR3. Germline CDR1 and CDR2: LGHNA and YNFKEQ. The CDR3 DNA sequence: TGTGCCAGCAGCCAAGGGCAGGCCACCTACGAGCAGTACTTC. Its protein is CASSQGQATYEQYF.

The chain combines TRBV2 with TRBJ1-5; 10 bases are shared with TRBD1. Trimming removed 3 bases from V and 6 bases from J; junction bases left unmatched: 5. The V gene's germline CDR1 is SNHLY and CDR2 FYNNEI. The CDR3 contains 15 residues. This chain's CDR3 is CASSEDRTGGQPQHF. CDR3 DNA sequence: TGTGCCAGCAGTGAGGATCGGACAGGGGGTCAGCCCCAGCATTTT.

This chain joins TRBV5-1 and TRBJ1-1; 7 bases are a match to TRBD1. Trimming took 7 bases from V and 0 from J; bases not matched to a gene: 9. Germline assignment: CDR1 SGHRS and CDR2 YFSETQ. The CDR3 runs to 15 residues. For the CDR3, the DNA is TGCGCCAGCTCCGGGGACAGCGGAGTGAACACTGAAGCTTTCTTT. Residues: CASSGDSGVNTEAFF.

The CDR3 spells CASSSGGTRAGELFF. CDR3 in DNA: TGTGCCAGCAGCTCAGGGGGGACTAGGGCCGGGGAGCTGTTTTTT. The genes are TRBV7-8 and TRBJ2-2, with a weak D call TRBD2 (8 bases). The V gene's germline CDR1 is SGHVS and CDR2 FQNEAQ. Trimming removed 4 bases from V and 6 bases from J, with 15 bases in between. This CDR3 region has 15 residues.

Concerning this clone itself: This CDR3 is also generated by other DNA sequences in the sample. This chain connects TRBV19 to TRBJ2-7, with 11 bases lining up with TRBD2. The CDR3 covers 14 residues. The V gene's germline CDR1 is LNHDA and CDR2 SQIVND (reference sequence). The V segment lost 5 bases and the J segment 3 bases; nucleotides outside the gene matches: 3. The CDR3, as DNA: TGTGCCAGTAGTCCAGGACTAGCGGGCTACGAGCAGTACTTC. Residues: CASSPGLAGYEQYF.

V usage is TRBV15 and J usage is TRBJ2-1, with D maybe TRBD2 (5 bases). V was clipped by 1 base and J by 10 bases, with 23 bases between them. Germline values: CDR1 LNHNV, CDR2 YYDKDF (reference sequence). The CDR3 runs 17 residues. CDR3 region: CATSRGFVGARVVEQFF. The CDR3, as DNA: TGTGCCACCAGCAGAGGTTTCGTGGGAGCCCGAGTGGTGGAGCAGTTCTTC. Using reference TRBV15 and TRBJ2-1 for the parts outside the CDR3, the full variable domain is DAMVIQNPRYQVTQFGKPVTLSCSQTLNHNVMYWYQQKSSQAPKLLFHYYDKDFNNEADTPDNFQSRRPNTSFCFLDIRSPGLGDTAMYLCATSRGFVGARVVEQFFGPGTRLTVL.

V is TRBV5-1 and J is TRBJ2-4, with 10 bases aligning to TRBD2. The CDR3 loop spans 15 amino acids. CDR1 SGHRS and CDR2 YFSETQ come from the germline V gene. After removal of 2 bases from V and 7 bases from J, the junction contained 6 bases not matched to a gene. CDR3 nucleotide sequence: TGCGCCAGCAGCTTTGGACTAGCGGACGATAACATTCAGTACTTC. Amino acid sequence: CASSFGLADDNIQYF. The full variable domain, in which reference TRBV5-1 and TRBJ2-4 provide the parts outside the CDR3, is KAGVTQTPRYLIKTRGQQVTLSCSPISGHRSVSWYQQTPGQGLQFLFEYFSETQRNKGNFPGRFSGRQFSNSRSEMNVSTLELGDSALYLCASSFGLADDNIQYFGAGTRLSVL.

The chain employs TRBV28 and TRBJ1-4, with 9 positions matching TRBD1. CDR1 MDHEN and CDR2 SYDVKM come from the germline V gene. V lost 4 bases and J lost 2; bases outside the gene matches: 14. The CDR3 totals 19 residues. The CDR3 spells CASSSGQGMRFATNEKLFF. Here the CDR3 DNA reads TGTGCCAGCAGTTCAGGACAGGGGATGAGATTCGCGACTAATGAAAAACTGTTTTTT.